This T cell receptor beta chain was obtained from a study of shared clonotypes between healthy human individuals. Study-wide points: Several donors showed sharing of roughly 5% of naive CD4 clonotypes. Donor scarcity curtailed the genetic and exposure-history diversity represented herein. Tissues were not sampled, only blood, and their repertoires likely differ.

As for this clone: As yet, its antigen is unknown.

Replicate PCRs from sorted subsets contained roughly 200 ng DNA, which is 30,000 to 35,000 T cell genomes. Clones were sequenced by immunoSEQ multiplex PCR, and TCRdb holds only the in-frame ones, with some missing. This sample yields about 680,000 clones, of which around 72% are seen a single time; about 1.7% belongs to the top ten. The TCR originated in a woman in her twenties or thirties in good health. The sequenced sample consisted of memory CD4+ T cells sorted from blood. Indicated subset: CD45RA-negative fraction.

The CDR3: CASSEYGTGDEQYF. Here the CDR3 DNA reads TGTGCCAGCAGTGAATATGGGACAGGGGACGAGCAGTACTTC. The chain is built from TRBV6-1 and TRBJ2-7, with 10 bases matching TRBD1. Germline lookup yields CDR1 MNHNS and CDR2 SASEGT. The CDR3 runs to 14 residues. Trimming removed 2 bases from V and 5 bases from J; junction bases left unmatched: 3.